This TCR beta chain was captured in a study of cytomegalovirus exposure and HLA in healthy donors. Study-level information: Previous work identified around 120 million unique TCR beta sequences from around 170 million T cells.

For this clone: Its cognate antigen is unknown.

Study observations and caveats: In vitro data verified a few CMV-associated chains as specific for CMV antigens. Cytomegalovirus-associated TCR beta chains were listed, numbering over 150. As a later analysis revealed, the rate of TCR association differed by HLA locus, with DRB1 most and HLA-C fewest.

This PCR relied on a set of 60 Vbeta primers and 13 Jbeta primers. Data came from immunoSEQ multiplex PCR; TCRdb stores just in-frame clones and leaves some out. The data contain some 91,000 clones, around 80% of them singletons. V gave up 3 bases and J gave up 7 bases; unmatched junction bases: 9. Germline values: CDR1 MRHNA, CDR2 SNTAGT. This CDR3 region has 14 residues. Sequencing was done on a sample of PBMCs. This clonotype was obtained from a woman aged 60-70 years in good health and CMV-seronegative. This chain uses TRBV6-4 with TRBJ2-7, with 7 bases identical to TRBD1. The CDR3 sequence is CASSDSRGLEEQYF. For the CDR3, the DNA is TGTGCCAGCAGTGATAGTAGGGGGCTAGAGGAGCAGTACTTC.